One and the same sample provided the 2 T cell receptor beta chains below, sequenced in a study of shared clonotypes between healthy human individuals. Here immunoSEQ multiplex PCR was the method, and the copy in TCRdb shows in-frame clones only, minus some. The data show under 1,100,000 clones, roughly 80% seen once. Sequencing was performed on memory CD4+ T cells sorted from blood. Stated subset: CD45RA-negative fraction. These receptors were obtained from a young man in good health.

Points on this clone: The identical CDR3 is also encoded by other nucleotide sequences in the sample. The J gene is TRBJ2-7, the V gene TRBV2; D is unresolved. The CDR3 extends over 10 amino acids. Trimming took off 8 bases at V and 3 bases at J, with 5 bases between the two ends. The germline V gene has CDR1 SNHLY and CDR2 FYNNEI. The DNA for the CDR3 is TGTGCCAGCGGTCGCTACGAGCAGTACTTC. The encoded protein is CASGRYEQYF.

The V call is TRBV9, the J call TRBJ2-2; D may be TRBD2 (5 bases). Trimming shortened V by 2 bases and J by 4 bases, and 6 bases separated the two germline ends. CDR1 is SGDLS and CDR2 is YYNGEE in the germline V gene. This CDR3 has 13 residues. The CDR3 reads CASSVGSTGELFF. The CDR3 DNA follows: TGTGCCAGCAGCGTGGGGAGCACCGGGGAGCTGTTTTTT.